The sample holds many counts of the clone carrying this TCR beta chain. This sample was included in a study of T-cell reconstitution after alpha-beta-depleted transplantation in children. Unique molecular identifiers were incorporated when the TCRbeta library was constructed. TCRdb reanalysed the PCR reads using MiXCR and keeps one entry per CDR3 protein. This sample carries about 90,000 distinct CDR3 sequences, 15% to 17% of them seen once, and the ten largest clones take about 20%. Germline CDR1 SGHRS, CDR2 YFSETQ. After removal of 0 bases from V and 2 bases from J, the junction contained 4 bases not matched to a gene. This CDR3 is 15 amino acids long.

This sequence was found in a male patient under 10 years old who had a stem cell transplant for acute lymphoblastic leukemia, so the T cells may come from the graft donor. The gene calls are TRBV5-1 and TRBJ2-5, with 7 positions matching TRBD2. The source material was PBMCs, mostly from graft donor cells, sampled 180 days after TCRalphabeta/CD19-depleted stem cell transplant. CDR3 protein: CASSLAWGGQETQYF. The DNA for the CDR3 is TGCGCCAGCAGCTTGGCCTGGGGAGGGCAAGAGACCCAGTACTTC.